This T cell receptor beta chain was recorded in a study of lymphopenia after photon versus proton radiotherapy (dated 2019 in TCRdb). Notes on the research overall: Photon and proton radiation therapy were compared by the study for their immunological effects in patients with gastrointestinal tumors who developed high-grade lymphopenia. The study was designed to characterize how the impact on the immune system differs between the two radiation modalities. The roughly 21 patients in the cohort had gastrointestinal tumors, were treated with either photon or proton therapy, and subsequently developed lymphopenia.

About this clone itself: Its specific antigen is unknown. Qualities for individual bases were not recorded, and no much larger clone is one base off.

The library was obtained by the immunoSEQ multiplex PCR assay. Deep sequencing of rearranged TCR beta loci, alongside multiparametric flow cytometry, was used to profile T cell repertoires. Entries here come from immuneACCESS through TCRdb and include only in-frame sequences with V and J called. Some clones fail to appear in such tables; in the studies checked, an unresolved V gene covers under half of the shortfall, and the cause of the remainder is unknown. The sample table lists tens of thousands of clones, 85% of them with a count of one. The ten largest clones represent over 2% of the sample. Results and caveats for the whole study, not just this receptor: During treatment, patients who received photon therapy lost naive T cells and TCR diversity and gained effector/memory populations, whereas patients who received proton therapy remained relatively stable. After the lymphocyte count nadir, oligoclonal expansion, especially of CD8+ Temra cells, was observed in photon-treated repertoires, and the drop in diversity was driven by this expansion. The authors looked at the survival association only in patients who died, and they framed better survival with proton therapy as a possibility rather than a demonstrated result. Across the cohort, a larger post-nadir drop in TCR diversity was inversely correlated with overall survival time among patients who died.

V loses 3 bases of germline sequence and J loses 7 bases, and the interval between the two ends is 10 bases. Reading the germline V gene gives CDR1 SGHVS and CDR2 FQNEAQ. Including cysteine and phenylalanine, the CDR3 has 13 amino acids. Of the read, only the CDR3 DNA is kept; its 39 bases are in frame from base 1. The V and J segments used are TRBV7-8 and TRBJ1-5; TRBD1 is perhaps the D gene, given 5 matching bases. Sample: peripheral blood, taken from a patient treated with photon-based radiotherapy. The TCR comes from a man aged 35 to 55 with gastric cancer. This receptor carries the CDR3 CASSLPGLQPQHF. The bases read TGTGCCAGCAGCTTGCCAGGGCTACAGCCCCAGCATTTT.